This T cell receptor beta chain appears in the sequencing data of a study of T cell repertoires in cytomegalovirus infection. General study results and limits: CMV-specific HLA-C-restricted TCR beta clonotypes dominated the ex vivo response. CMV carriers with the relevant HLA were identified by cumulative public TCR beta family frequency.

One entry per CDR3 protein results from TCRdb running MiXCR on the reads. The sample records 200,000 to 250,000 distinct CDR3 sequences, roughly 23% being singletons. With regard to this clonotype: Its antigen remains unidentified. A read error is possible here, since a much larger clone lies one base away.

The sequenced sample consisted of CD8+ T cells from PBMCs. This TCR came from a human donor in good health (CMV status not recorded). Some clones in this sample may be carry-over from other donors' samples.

Written as DNA, the CDR3 is TGTGCCAGTAGTATTTTCGGGACAGACAATCAGCCCCAGCATTTT. This codes for CASSIFGTDNQPQHF. The V gene is TRBV19, the J gene TRBJ1-5, with 7 bases lining up with TRBD1. Trimming at V came to 3 bases and at J to 3 bases, leaving 5 bases not matched to a gene. The CDR3 length is 15 residues. Per germline, CDR1 LNHDA and CDR2 SQIVND (reference sequence).